The text below deals with one T cell receptor beta chain. Antigen unknown. The data were obtained in a study of Ad26.COV2.S vaccination and SARS-CoV-2 variants. Germline V CDR1 and CDR2: SGHVS, FQNEAQ. The CDR3 covers 15 residues. V was shortened by 0 bases and J by 7 bases, with 15 bases between the two germline ends. Study-wide points: Assessments of TCR breadth and depth may have underestimated the total T cell responses. While placebo recipients had lower spike-specific TCR breadth, vaccine recipients had more. Substantial response breadth was reportedly seen for spike-specific CD8+ and CD4+ T cells after vaccination.

TCRdb's table, derived via immunoSEQ multiplex PCR, lists solely in-frame clones and lacks some. Among about 180,000 clones listed, around nine tenths were seen once. Source: peripheral blood, taken after recovery from COVID-19. This rearrangement joins TRBV7-8 to TRBJ1-1; D might be TRBD1 (5 bases). The clonotype originates from a human donor who had recovered from COVID-19. This chain's CDR3 is CASSLAGRTRSEAFF. DNA of the CDR3: TGTGCCAGCAGCTTAGCGGGACGGACAAGGAGTGAAGCTTTCTTT. Looking up the rest from reference TRBV7-8 and TRBJ1-1 gives the full variable domain: GAGVSQSPRYKVAKRGQDVALRCDPISGHVSLFWYQQALGQGPEFLTYFQNEAQLDKSGLPSDRFFAERPEGSVSTLKIQRTQQEDSAVYLCASSLAGRTRSEAFFGQGTRLTVV.